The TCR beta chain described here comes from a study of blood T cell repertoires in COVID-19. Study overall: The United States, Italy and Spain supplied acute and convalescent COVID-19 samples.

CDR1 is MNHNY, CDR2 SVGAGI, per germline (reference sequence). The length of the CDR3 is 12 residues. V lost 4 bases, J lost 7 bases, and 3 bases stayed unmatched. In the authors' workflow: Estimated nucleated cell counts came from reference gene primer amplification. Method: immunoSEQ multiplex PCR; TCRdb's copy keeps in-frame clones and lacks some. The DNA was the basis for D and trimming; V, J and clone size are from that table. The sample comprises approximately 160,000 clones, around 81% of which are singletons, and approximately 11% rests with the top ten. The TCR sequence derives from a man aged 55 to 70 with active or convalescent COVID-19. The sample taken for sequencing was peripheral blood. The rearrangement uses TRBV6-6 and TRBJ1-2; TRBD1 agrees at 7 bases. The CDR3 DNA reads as TGTGCCAGCAGTTCCGACAGGGCTGGCTACACCTTC. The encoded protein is CASSSDRAGYTF.